Listed here are 17 T cell receptor beta chains from one sample, sequenced in a study of blood T cells in healthy people across ages. Then a second PCR, running about 6 to 12 cycles, was carried out with a sample-barcoded 5' primer and a J-beta primer mix. TCRdb recomputed calls from the 5' RACE reads with MiXCR, one row per CDR3 protein. The table lists fewer than 1,000,000 distinct CDR3 sequences, around 42% of them singletons. Sequencing was performed on blood. These receptors came from a man between 60 and 75 years old in good health.

This rearrangement joins TRBV20-1 to TRBJ2-3; 10 nucleotides align to TRBD2. The length of the CDR3 is 14 residues. Germline CDR1 and CDR2: DFQATT and SNEGSKA (reference sequence). The V segment lost 5 bases and the J segment 2 bases; nucleotides outside the gene matches: 4. The CDR3 here is CSAAAGGPTDTQYF. CDR3 sequence (DNA): TGCAGTGCTGCAGCGGGGGGGCCCACAGATACGCAGTATTTT.

This chain uses TRBV15 with TRBJ1-5, with TRBD1 as a possible D gene (5 bases). The germline V and J ends were trimmed by 2 bases and 3 bases, with 11 bases remaining between them. CDR1 and CDR2 (germline): LNHNV, YYDKDF (reference sequence). This CDR3 spans 15 amino acids. CDR3 DNA sequence: TGTGCCACCAGCAGAACGGCAGGGTTCAATCAGCCCCAGCATTTT. Translated: CATSRTAGFNQPQHF.

This clonotype was seen only a few times. The chain joins TRBV12-3 or TRBV12-4 to TRBJ1-1, with a possible D match to TRBD1 (5 bases). CDR3 length: 14 residues. V shed 5 bases and J shed 0 bases, with 10 bases lying between them. Written as DNA, the CDR3 is TGTGCCAGCAGTAGAAAGGGACTGAACACTGAAGCTTTCTTT. Translation gives CASSRKGLNTEAFF.

This clonotype was counted once. The J gene is TRBJ2-4, the V gene TRBV4-3; D is tentatively TRBD1 or TRBD2 (5 bases each). V lost 0 bases, J lost 2 bases, and 11 bases lay in between. Germline CDR1 and CDR2: LGHNA and YSLEER. There are 16 residues in the CDR3. The CDR3 bases are TGCGCCAGCAGCCAAGATATGGGGACCACCAAAAACATTCAGTACTTC. It codes for CASSQDMGTTKNIQYF.

This clonotype was detected only a few times. The chain carries TRBV12-3 or TRBV12-4 and TRBJ2-6; unclear D gene. This CDR3 spans 14 amino acids. The germline V and J ends were trimmed by 8 bases and 0 bases, with 8 bases remaining between them. CDR3 in DNA: TGTGCCAGCGGCCAGAGCTCTGGGGCCAACGTCCTGACTTTC. Translated: CASGQSSGANVLTF.

As to this clonotype: Relative to the germline gene, one junction end is altered; a read error may explain this. V is TRBV13 and J is TRBJ2-7, with D possibly matching TRBD1 (6 bases). CDR1 and CDR2 from the germline V gene are PRHDT and FYEKMQ (reference sequence). The CDR3 is made up of 15 amino acids. CDR3 protein: CASSLGSGDGYGQYF. The CDR3, as DNA: TGTGCCAGCAGCTTAGGGTCAGGGGACGGCTACGGGCAGTACTTC.

This clonotype was counted at least ten times. V gene TRBV6-2 or TRBV6-3 combines with J gene TRBJ2-6; D is unclear. V gave up 6 bases and J gave up 2 bases, with 5 bases separating them. Germline assignment: CDR1 MNHEY and CDR2 SVGEGT. CDR3 length: 13 residues. CDR3 residues: CASREPGANVLTF. In DNA form, the CDR3 reads TGTGCCAGCAGGGAGCCTGGGGCCAACGTCCTGACTTTC.

The CDR3 DNA sequence: TGCAGCGTTGAGGGGGGACAGGGACGCGAAAAACTGTTTTTT. It codes for CSVEGGQGREKLFF. The chain combines TRBV29-1 with TRBJ1-4; 9 positions match TRBD1. V shed 3 bases, J shed 8 bases, and the junction held 7 bases outside the gene matches. The CDR3 sequence is 14 residues long. The germline gives CDR1 SQVTM, CDR2 ANQGSEA.

The chain combines TRBV16 with TRBJ2-3; D ambiguous. Trimming stripped 4 bases from V and 1 base from J, with 12 bases between. The CDR3 runs 15 residues. Germline assignment: CDR1 KGHSY and CDR2 FQNENV. This chain's CDR3 is CASSLNSGRTDTQYF. The CDR3 DNA follows: TGTGCCAGCAGCCTCAACTCCGGGCGCACAGATACGCAGTATTTT. The variable domain in full, with the rest retrieved from reference TRBV16 and TRBJ2-3, is GEEVAQTPKHLVRGEGQKAKLYCAPIKGHSYVFWYQQVLKNEFKFLISFQNENVFDETGMPKERFSAKCLPNSPCSLEIQATKLEDSAVYFCASSLNSGRTDTQYFGPGTRLTVL.

The chain joins TRBV5-1 to TRBJ1-1; D call uncertain. CDR3 size: 13 residues. CDR1 and CDR2 from the germline V gene are SGHRS and YFSETQ. The germline V and J ends were trimmed by 3 bases and 2 bases, with 8 bases remaining between them. The CDR3 nucleotides are TGCGCCAGCAGCTCCGCTTTAAACACTGAAGCTTTCTTT. Residues: CASSSALNTEAFF. Complete variable domain (other parts from reference TRBV5-1 and TRBJ1-1): KAGVTQTPRYLIKTRGQQVTLSCSPISGHRSVSWYQQTPGQGLQFLFEYFSETQRNKGNFPGRFSGRQFSNSRSEMNVSTLELGDSALYLCASSSALNTEAFFGQGTRLTVV.

The chain employs TRBV29-1 and TRBJ2-3; the match to TRBD2 covers 7 bases. J lost 0 bases, V lost 7 bases, and 4 bases had no gene match. This CDR3 spans 13 amino acids. Per the germline V gene, CDR1 is SQVTM and CDR2 is ANQGSEA. The CDR3 reads CSATAGSTDTQYF. Here the CDR3 DNA reads TGCAGCGCCACAGCGGGAAGCACAGATACGCAGTATTTT.

V usage is TRBV12-3 or TRBV12-4 and J usage is TRBJ2-4, with D hard to call. The CDR3 sequence is 14 residues long. Trimming took off 4 bases at V and 1 base at J, with 8 bases between the two ends. The CDR3 DNA follows: TGTGCCAGCAGTTCACTGGGGGCCAAAAACATTCAGTACTTC. This encodes CASSSLGAKNIQYF.

This clonotype has just a few counts. V usage is TRBV5-1 and J usage is TRBJ2-7; TRBD2 aligns across 7 bases. This CDR3 comprises 14 residues. The germline V gene encodes CDR1 SGHRS and CDR2 YFSETQ. V shed 7 bases, J shed 1 base, and the junction held 8 bases outside the gene matches. CDR3 loop: CASGIGGESYEQYF. The CDR3 bases are TGCGCCAGCGGAATTGGGGGGGAGTCCTACGAGCAGTACTTC.

A word on this clonotype: This sequence may be a read error, since a much larger clone differs from it by one base. The chain links TRBV6-1 to TRBJ2-3; 10 positions agree with TRBD2. The V and J ends lost 6 bases and 4 bases, in that order; junction bases with no gene match: 13. Germline V gene data show CDR1 as MNHNS and CDR2 as SASEGT. CDR3 length: 17 residues. The CDR3 spells CASRNTETSGSPDTQYF. The CDR3 nucleotides are TGTGCCAGCAGGAATACTGAGACTAGCGGGTCACCAGATACGCAGTATTTT.

This clonotype was counted between two and nine times. CDR3: CSATLASGSYNEQFF. For the CDR3, the DNA is TGCAGCGCCACTTTGGCTAGCGGATCCTACAATGAGCAGTTCTTC. The chain combines TRBV29-1 with TRBJ2-1; TRBD2 agrees at 7 bases. This CDR3 has 15 amino acids. Per germline, CDR1 SQVTM and CDR2 ANQGSEA. V lost 7 bases, J lost 1 base, and 10 bases stayed unmatched.

This clonotype was seen just once. The junction does not match germline at one end; this may be a read error. This chain connects TRBV7-7 to TRBJ2-1; D is tentatively TRBD1 or TRBD2 (5 bases each). The CDR3 sequence is 15 residues long. CDR1 SSHAT and CDR2 FNYEAQ come from the germline V gene (reference sequence). The CDR3 loop is CASSLGESEGNEQFF. The CDR3 region has the DNA TGTGCTAGCAGCCTAGGGGAGAGTGAAGGCAATGAGCAGTTCTTC. Filled out from reference TRBV7-7 and TRBJ2-1, the complete variable domain reads GAGVSQSPRYKVTKRGQDVTLRCDPISSHATLYWYQQALGQGPEFLTYFNYEAQPDKSGLPSDRFSAERPEGSISTLTIQRTEQRDSAMYRCASSLGESEGNEQFFGPGTRLTVL.

J is TRBJ1-1 and V is TRBV5-1, with TRBD1 identical over 7 bases. This CDR3 has 15 amino acids. V was clipped by 4 bases and J by 0 bases; unmatched bases: 6. Germline CDR1 is SGHRS and CDR2 is YFSETQ. This CDR3 is CASSPATGLNTEAFF. The CDR3 DNA sequence: TGCGCCAGCAGCCCGGCGACAGGGTTGAACACTGAAGCTTTCTTT. The variable domain in full, completed from reference TRBV5-1 and TRBJ1-1, reads KAGVTQTPRYLIKTRGQQVTLSCSPISGHRSVSWYQQTPGQGLQFLFEYFSETQRNKGNFPGRFSGRQFSNSRSEMNVSTLELGDSALYLCASSPATGLNTEAFFGQGTRLTVV.